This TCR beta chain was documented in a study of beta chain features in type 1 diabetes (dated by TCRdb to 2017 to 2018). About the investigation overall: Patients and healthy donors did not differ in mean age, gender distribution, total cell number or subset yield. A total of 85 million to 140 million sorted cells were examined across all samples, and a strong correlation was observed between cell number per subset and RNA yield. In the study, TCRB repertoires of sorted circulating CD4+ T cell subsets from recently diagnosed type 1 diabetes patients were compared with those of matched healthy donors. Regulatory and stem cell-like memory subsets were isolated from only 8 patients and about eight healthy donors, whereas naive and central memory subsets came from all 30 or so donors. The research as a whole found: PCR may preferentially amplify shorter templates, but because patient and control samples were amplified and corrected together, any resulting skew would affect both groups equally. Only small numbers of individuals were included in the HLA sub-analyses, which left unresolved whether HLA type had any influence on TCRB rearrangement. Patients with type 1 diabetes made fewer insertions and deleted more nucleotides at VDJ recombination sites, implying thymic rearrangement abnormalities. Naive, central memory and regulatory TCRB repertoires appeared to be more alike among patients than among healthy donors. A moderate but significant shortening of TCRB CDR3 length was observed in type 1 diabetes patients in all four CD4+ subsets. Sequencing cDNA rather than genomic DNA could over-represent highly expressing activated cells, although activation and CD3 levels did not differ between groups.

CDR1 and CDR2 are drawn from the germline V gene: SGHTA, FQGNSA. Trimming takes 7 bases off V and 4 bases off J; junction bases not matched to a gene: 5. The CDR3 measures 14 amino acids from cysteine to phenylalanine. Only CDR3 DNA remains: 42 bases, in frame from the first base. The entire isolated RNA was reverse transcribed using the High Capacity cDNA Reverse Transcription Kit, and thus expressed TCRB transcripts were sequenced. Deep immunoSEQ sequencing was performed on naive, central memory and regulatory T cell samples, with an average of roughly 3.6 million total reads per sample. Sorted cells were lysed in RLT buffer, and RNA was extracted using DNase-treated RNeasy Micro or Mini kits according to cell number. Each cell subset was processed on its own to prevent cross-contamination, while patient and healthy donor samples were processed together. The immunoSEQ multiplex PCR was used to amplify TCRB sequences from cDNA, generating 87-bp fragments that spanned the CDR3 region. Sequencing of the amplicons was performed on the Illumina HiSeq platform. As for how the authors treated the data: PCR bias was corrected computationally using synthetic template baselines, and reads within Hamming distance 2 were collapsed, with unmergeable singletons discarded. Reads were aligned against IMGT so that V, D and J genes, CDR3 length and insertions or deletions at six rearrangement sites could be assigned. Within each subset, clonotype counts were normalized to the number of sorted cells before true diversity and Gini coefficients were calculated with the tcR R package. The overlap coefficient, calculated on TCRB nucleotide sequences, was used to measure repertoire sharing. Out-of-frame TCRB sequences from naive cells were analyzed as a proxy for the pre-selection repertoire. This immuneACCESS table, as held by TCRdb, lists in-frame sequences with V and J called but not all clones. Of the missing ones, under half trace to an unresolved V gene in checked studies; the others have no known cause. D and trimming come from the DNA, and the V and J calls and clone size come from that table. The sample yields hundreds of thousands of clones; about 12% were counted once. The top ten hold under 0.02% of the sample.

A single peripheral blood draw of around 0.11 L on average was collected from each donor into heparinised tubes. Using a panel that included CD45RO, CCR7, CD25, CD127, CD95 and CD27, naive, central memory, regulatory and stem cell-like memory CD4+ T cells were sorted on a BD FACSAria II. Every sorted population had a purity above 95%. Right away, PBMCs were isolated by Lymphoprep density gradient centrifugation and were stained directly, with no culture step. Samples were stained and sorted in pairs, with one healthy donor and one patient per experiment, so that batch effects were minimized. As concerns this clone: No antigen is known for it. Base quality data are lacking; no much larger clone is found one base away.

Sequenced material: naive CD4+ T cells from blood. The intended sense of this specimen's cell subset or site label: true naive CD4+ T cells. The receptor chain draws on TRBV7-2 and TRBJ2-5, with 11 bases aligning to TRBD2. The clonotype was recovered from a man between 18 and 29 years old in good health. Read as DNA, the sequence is TGTGCCAGCATGGACACTAGCGGGGGAGAGACCCAGTACTTC. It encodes CASMDTSGGETQYF.